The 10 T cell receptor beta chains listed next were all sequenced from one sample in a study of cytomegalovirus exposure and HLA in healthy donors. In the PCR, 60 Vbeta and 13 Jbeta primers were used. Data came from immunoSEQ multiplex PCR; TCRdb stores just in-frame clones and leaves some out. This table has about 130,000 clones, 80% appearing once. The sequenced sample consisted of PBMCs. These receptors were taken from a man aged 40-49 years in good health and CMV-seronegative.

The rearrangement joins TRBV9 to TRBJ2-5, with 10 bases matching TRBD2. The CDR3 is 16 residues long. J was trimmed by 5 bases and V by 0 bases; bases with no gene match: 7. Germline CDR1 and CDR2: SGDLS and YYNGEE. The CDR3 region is CASSVGLAGVVETQYF. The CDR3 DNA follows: TGTGCCAGCAGCGTAGGTCTAGCGGGAGTTGTGGAGACCCAGTACTTC.

CDR3 amino acids: CASSGRTGGLNGYTF. The CDR3 nucleotides are TGTGCCAGCAGTGGGCGAACAGGGGGTTTGAATGGCTACACCTTC. The rearrangement joins TRBV6-5 to TRBJ1-2; 8 nucleotides align to TRBD1. The CDR3 loop spans 15 amino acids. J was trimmed by 6 bases and V by 5 bases; bases with no gene match: 11. CDR1 MNHEY and CDR2 SVGAGI come from the germline V gene.

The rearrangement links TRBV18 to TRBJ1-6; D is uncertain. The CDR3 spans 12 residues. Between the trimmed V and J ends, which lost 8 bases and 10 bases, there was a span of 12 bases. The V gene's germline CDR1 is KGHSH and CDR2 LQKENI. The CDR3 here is CASTDSASPLHF. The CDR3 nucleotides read TGTGCCAGCACGGACTCGGCGTCACCCCTCCACTTT.

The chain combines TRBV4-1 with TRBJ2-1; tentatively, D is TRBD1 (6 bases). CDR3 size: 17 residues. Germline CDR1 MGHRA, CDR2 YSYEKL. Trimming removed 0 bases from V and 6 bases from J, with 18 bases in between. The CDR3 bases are TGCGCCAGCAGCCAAGACAGGGAAGAGGGACATGTCAATGAGCAGTTCTTC. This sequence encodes CASSQDREEGHVNEQFF.

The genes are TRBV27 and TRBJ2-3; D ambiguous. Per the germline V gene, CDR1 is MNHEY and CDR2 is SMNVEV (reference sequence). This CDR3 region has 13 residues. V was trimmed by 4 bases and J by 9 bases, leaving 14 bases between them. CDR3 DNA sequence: TGTGCCAGCAGTTCCACGGAGAGGAGCACGCAGTATTTT. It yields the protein CASSSTERSTQYF.

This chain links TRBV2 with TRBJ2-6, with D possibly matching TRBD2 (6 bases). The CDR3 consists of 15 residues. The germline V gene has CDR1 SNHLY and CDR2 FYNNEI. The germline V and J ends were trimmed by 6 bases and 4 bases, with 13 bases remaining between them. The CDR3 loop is CASSQEGTGANVLTF. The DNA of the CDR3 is TGTGCCAGCAGCCAGGAGGGGACCGGGGCCAACGTCCTGACTTTC.

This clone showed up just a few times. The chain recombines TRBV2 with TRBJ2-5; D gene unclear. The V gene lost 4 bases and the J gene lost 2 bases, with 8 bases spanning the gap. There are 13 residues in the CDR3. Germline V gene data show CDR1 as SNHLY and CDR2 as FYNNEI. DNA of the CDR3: TGTGCCAGCAGTGCACAGTATCAAGAGACCCAGTACTTC. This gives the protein CASSAQYQETQYF. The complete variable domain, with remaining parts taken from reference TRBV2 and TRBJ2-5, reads EPEVTQTPSHQVTQMGQEVILRCVPISNHLYFYWYRQILGQKVEFLVSFYNNEISEKSEIFDDQFSVERPDGSNFTLKIRSTKLEDSAMYFCASSAQYQETQYFGPGTRLLVL.

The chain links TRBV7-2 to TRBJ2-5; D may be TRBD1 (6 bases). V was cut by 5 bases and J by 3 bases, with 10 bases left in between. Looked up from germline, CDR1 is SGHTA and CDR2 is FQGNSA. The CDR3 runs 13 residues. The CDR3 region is CASSLTGKETQYF. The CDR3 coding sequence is TGTGCCAGCAGCCTTACAGGGAAAGAGACCCAGTACTTC. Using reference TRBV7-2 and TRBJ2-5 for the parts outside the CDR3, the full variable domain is GAGVSQSPSNKVTEKGKDVELRCDPISGHTALYWYRQSLGQGLEFLIYFQGNSAPDKSGLPSDRFSAERTGGSVSTLTIQRTQQEDSAVYLCASSLTGKETQYFGPGTRLLVL.

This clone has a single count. CDR3 amino acids: CASSEAAGVETQYF. The CDR3, as DNA: TGTGCCAGCAGTGAAGCGGCGGGGGTGGAGACCCAGTACTTC. The chain links TRBV6-1 to TRBJ2-5; TRBD2 matches 7 bases. The J segment lost 5 bases and the V segment lost 0 bases, leaving 3 bases of the junction unmatched. Germline V gene lookup returns CDR1 MNHNS and CDR2 SASEGT. The length of the CDR3 is 14 residues.

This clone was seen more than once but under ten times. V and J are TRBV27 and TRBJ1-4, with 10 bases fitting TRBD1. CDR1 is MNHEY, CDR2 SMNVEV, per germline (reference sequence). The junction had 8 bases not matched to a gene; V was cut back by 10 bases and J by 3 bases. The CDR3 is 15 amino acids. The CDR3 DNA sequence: TGTGCCACCTCGACAGGGGGCGCATCTAATGAAAAACTGTTTTTT. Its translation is CATSTGGASNEKLFF. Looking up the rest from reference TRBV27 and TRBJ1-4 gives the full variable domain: EAQVTQNPRYLITVTGKKLTVTCSQNMNHEYMSWYRQDPGLGLRQIYYSMNVEVTDKGDVPEGYKVSRKEKRNFPLILESPSPNQTSLYFCATSTGGASNEKLFFGSGTQLSVL.